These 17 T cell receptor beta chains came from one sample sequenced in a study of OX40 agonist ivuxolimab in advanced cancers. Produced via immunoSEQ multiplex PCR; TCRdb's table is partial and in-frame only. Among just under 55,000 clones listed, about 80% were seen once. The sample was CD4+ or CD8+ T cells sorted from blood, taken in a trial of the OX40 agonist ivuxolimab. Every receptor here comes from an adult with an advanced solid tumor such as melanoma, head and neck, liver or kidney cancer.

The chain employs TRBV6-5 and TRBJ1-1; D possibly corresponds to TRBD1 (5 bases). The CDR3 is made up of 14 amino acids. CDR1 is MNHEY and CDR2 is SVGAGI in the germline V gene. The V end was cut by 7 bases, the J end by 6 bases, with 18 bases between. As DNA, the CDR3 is TGTGCCAGCATCACCGGGAGATTAGGGGCTGAAGCTTTCTTT. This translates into CASITGRLGAEAFF.

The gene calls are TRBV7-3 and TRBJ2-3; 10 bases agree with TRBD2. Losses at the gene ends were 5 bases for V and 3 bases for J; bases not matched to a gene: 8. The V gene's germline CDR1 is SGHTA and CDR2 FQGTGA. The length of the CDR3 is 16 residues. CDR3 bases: TGTGCCAGCAGCCCCCGGACTAGCGGATTGACAGATACGCAGTATTTT. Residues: CASSPRTSGLTDTQYF.

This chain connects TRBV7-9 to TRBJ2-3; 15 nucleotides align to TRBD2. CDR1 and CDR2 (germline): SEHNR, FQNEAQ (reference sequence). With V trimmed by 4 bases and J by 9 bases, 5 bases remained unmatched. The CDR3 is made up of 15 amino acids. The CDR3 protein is CASSSGLAGGPTQYF. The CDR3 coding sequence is TGTGCCAGCAGCTCAGGACTAGCGGGGGGGCCAACGCAGTATTTT.

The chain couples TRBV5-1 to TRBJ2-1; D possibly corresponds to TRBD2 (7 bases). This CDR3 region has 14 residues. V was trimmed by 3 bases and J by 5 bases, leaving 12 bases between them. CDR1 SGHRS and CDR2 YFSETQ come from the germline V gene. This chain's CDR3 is CASSSGGRHNEQFF. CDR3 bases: TGCGCCAGCAGCTCGGGGGGCAGACACAATGAGCAGTTCTTC.

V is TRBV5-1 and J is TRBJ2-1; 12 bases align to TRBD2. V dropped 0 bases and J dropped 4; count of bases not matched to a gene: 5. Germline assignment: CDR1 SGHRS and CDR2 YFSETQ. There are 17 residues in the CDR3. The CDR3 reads CASSLGLAGAIYNEQFF. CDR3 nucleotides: TGCGCCAGCAGCTTGGGACTAGCGGGGGCCATTTACAATGAGCAGTTCTTC.

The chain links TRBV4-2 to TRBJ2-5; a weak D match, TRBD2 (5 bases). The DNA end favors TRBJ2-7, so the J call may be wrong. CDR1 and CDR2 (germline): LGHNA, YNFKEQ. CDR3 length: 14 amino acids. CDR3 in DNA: TGTGCCAGCAGCCACCAGCGGAATTCCTACGAGCAGTACTTC. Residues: CASSHQRNSYEQYF.

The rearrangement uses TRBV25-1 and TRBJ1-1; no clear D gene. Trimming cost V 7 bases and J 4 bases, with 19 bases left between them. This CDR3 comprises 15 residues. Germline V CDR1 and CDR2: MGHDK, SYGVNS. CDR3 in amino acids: CASTPGETYGTEAFF. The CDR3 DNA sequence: TGTGCCAGCACCCCTGGTGAGACATACGGCACTGAAGCTTTCTTT.

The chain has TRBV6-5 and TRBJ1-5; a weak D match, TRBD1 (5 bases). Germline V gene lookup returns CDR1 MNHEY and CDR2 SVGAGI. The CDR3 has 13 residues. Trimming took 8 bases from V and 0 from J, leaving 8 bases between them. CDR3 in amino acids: CASRQNSNQPQHF. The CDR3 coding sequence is TGTGCCAGCCGACAGAATAGCAATCAGCCCCAGCATTTT.

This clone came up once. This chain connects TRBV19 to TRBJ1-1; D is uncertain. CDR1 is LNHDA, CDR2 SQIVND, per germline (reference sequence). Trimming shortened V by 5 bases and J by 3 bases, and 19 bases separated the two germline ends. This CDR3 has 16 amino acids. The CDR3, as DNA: TGTGCCAGTAGTCCACGCCACCAGGATCGGGACACTGAAGCTTTCTTT. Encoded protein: CASSPRHQDRDTEAFF.

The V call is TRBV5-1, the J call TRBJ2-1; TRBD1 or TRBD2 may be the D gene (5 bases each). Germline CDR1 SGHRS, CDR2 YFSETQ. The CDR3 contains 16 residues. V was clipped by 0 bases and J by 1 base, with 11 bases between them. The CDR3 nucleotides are TGCGCCAGCAGCTTGGCACCCGGGACGTCCTACAATGAGCAGTTCTTC. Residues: CASSLAPGTSYNEQFF.

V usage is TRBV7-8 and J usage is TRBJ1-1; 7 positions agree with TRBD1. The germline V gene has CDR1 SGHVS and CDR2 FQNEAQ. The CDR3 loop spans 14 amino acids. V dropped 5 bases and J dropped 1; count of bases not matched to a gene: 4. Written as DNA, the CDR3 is TGTGCCAGCAGCCCCTGGACAGGGAACACTGAAGCTTTCTTT. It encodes CASSPWTGNTEAFF.

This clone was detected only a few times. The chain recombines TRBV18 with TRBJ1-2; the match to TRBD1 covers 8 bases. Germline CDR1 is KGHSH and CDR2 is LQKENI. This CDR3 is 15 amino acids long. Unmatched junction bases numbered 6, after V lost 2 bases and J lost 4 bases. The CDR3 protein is CASSPRQQGVYGYTF. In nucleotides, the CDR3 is TGTGCCAGCTCACCAAGACAACAGGGGGTCTATGGCTACACCTTC.

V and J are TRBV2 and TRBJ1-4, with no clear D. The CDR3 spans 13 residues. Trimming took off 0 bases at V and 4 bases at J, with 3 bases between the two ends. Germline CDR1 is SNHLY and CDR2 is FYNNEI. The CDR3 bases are TGTGCCAGCAGTGAAGCTGGTAATGAAAAACTGTTTTTT. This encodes CASSEAGNEKLFF.

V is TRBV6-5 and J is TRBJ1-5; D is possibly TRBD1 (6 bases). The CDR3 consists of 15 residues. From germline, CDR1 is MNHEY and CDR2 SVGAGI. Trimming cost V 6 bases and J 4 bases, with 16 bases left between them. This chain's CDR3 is CASRSEGGRNQPQHF. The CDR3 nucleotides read TGTGCCAGCAGGTCCGAAGGGGGTCGGAATCAGCCCCAGCATTTT.

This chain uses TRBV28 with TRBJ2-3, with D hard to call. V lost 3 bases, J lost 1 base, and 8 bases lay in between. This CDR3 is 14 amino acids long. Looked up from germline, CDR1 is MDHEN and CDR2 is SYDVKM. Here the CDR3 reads CASSFLSGTDTQYF. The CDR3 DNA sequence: TGTGCCAGCAGTTTTTTAAGCGGCACAGATACGCAGTATTTT.

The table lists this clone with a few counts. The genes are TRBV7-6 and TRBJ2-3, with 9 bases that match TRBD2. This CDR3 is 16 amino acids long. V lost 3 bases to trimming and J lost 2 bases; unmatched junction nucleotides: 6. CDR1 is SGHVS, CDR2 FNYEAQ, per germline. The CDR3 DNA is TGTGCCAGCAGCTTGTTAGCGGGGGCCGTCACAGATACGCAGTATTTT. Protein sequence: CASSLLAGAVTDTQYF.

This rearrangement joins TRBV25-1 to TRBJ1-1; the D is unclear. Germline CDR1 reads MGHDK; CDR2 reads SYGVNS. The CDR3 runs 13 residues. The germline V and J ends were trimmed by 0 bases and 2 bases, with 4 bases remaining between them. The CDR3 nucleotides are TGTGCCAGCAGTGAATATGGAAACACTGAAGCTTTCTTT. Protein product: CASSEYGNTEAFF.